Shown below are 25 T cell receptor beta chains from a single sample sequenced in a study of identical twins. TCRdb itself ran the 5' RACE reads through MiXCR, one entry per CDR3 protein. This table has about 290,000 distinct CDR3 sequences, more than 8% appearing once. A further study also used this sample, focusing on yellow fever vaccine responses in identical twins.

Sequencing was carried out using CD8+ T cells sorted from blood. These receptors all come from a woman aged 18-29 years in good health.

Ten or more counts support this clonotype. The V gene is TRBV5-1, the J gene TRBJ2-7, with TRBD1 matching 10 bases. The CDR3 spans 14 residues. V trimming: 4 bases; J trimming: 4 bases; junction bases outside the gene matches: 5. Germline V lookup: CDR1 SGHRS, CDR2 YFSETQ. CDR3 coding DNA: TGCGCCAGCAGCATACGACAGGGGGCTTACGAGCAGTACTTC. Its translation: CASSIRQGAYEQYF.

This clonotype was recorded at least ten times. V gene TRBV20-1 combines with J gene TRBJ2-7; TRBD1 might be the D (5 bases). Looked up from germline, CDR1 is DFQATT and CDR2 is SNEGSKA (reference sequence). V was cut by 2 bases and J by 4 bases, with 9 bases left in between. This CDR3 comprises 12 residues. The CDR3 DNA reads as TGCAGTGCTAGAATCAGGGAATACGAGCAGTACTTC. Translated, it gives CSARIREYEQYF.

This chain links TRBV20-1 with TRBJ1-2; 11 bases map to TRBD1. V was pared by 6 bases and J by 7 bases, with 4 bases of the junction left unmatched. Germline CDR1 DFQATT, CDR2 SNEGSKA (reference sequence). The CDR3 contains 12 residues. DNA of the CDR3: TGCAGTGCCCAGGGACAGGGGGGTGGCTACACCTTC. Its translation: CSAQGQGGGYTF.

Only a few counts were recorded for this clonotype. This chain uses TRBV7-2 with TRBJ2-7, with a possible D match to TRBD2 (5 bases). The CDR3 loop spans 15 amino acids. V lost 1 base to trimming and J lost 1 base, with 11 bases between them. Per the germline V gene, CDR1 is SGHTA and CDR2 is FQGNSA. CDR3 DNA: TGTGCCAGCAGCTTAGTAGGACTGGCGTCCTACGAGCAGTACTTC. As protein: CASSLVGLASYEQYF.

The chain is built from TRBV28 and TRBJ2-7; 9 positions agree with TRBD1. V was clipped by 5 bases and J by 4 bases; unmatched bases: 9. The CDR3 has 15 amino acids. The germline CDR1 and CDR2 sequences are MDHEN and SYDVKM. The DNA of the CDR3 is TGTGCCAGCAGTATCCTGGGACAGGGTGGGTACGAGCAGTACTTC. Its translation is CASSILGQGGYEQYF.

This clonotype was counted only a few times. The chain recombines TRBV25-1 with TRBJ1-1; D is uncertain. V lost 4 bases and J lost 0, with 18 bases in between. The CDR3 sequence is 17 residues long. The germline CDR1 and CDR2 sequences are MGHDK and SYGVNS. The CDR3: CASSALGSPTVNTEAFF. The CDR3 DNA reads TGTGCCAGCAGTGCCTTAGGGTCCCCCACAGTGAACACTGAAGCTTTCTTT.

V is TRBV7-3 and J is TRBJ2-1, with a possible D match to TRBD2 (5 bases). Germline V gene sequence: CDR1 SGHTA, CDR2 FQGTGA. The CDR3 is made up of 15 amino acids. Trimming shortened V by 5 bases and J by 0 bases, and 11 bases separated the two germline ends. The CDR3 reads CASSEGPGSYNEQFF. DNA of the CDR3: TGTGCCAGCAGCGAGGGTCCCGGCTCCTACAATGAGCAGTTCTTC.

This clonotype came up a few times. The chain combines TRBV29-1 with TRBJ2-5; possible D gene TRBD2, 6 bases. Germline CDR1 is SQVTM and CDR2 is ANQGSEA. CDR3 length equals 13 residues. V was shortened by 6 bases and J by 0 bases, with 11 bases between the two germline ends. This CDR3 is CSVEGGDQETQYF. DNA for the CDR3: TGCAGCGTGGAGGGCGGGGACCAAGAGACCCAGTACTTC.

This clonotype has only a few counts. CDR3 nucleotide sequence: TGTGCCAGCAGTCAACCTAACAGGGGTGTCTATGGCTACACCTTC. Residues: CASSQPNRGVYGYTF. V usage is TRBV28 and J usage is TRBJ1-2; 7 bases agree with TRBD1. The CDR3 spans 15 residues. V lost 5 bases to trimming and J lost 4 bases; unmatched junction nucleotides: 10. Germline V gives CDR1 MDHEN, CDR2 SYDVKM.

The gene calls are TRBV6-2 or TRBV6-3 and TRBJ1-5, with D possibly being TRBD1 (6 bases). There are 13 residues in the CDR3. Germline loops: CDR1 MNHEY, CDR2 SVGEGT. Trimming removed 5 bases from V and 7 bases from J, with 12 bases in between. This chain's CDR3 is CASSTGYGQPQHF. DNA of the CDR3: TGTGCCAGCAGTACAGGGTATGGACAGCCCCAGCATTTT.

Ten or more counts support this clonotype. This chain connects TRBV10-3 to TRBJ1-2, with D possibly being TRBD1 (5 bases). Germline-derived CDR1 and CDR2 are ENHRY and SYGVKD. This CDR3 has 13 residues. V dropped 2 bases and J dropped 8 bases, with 12 bases sitting between them. The CDR3 spells CAISEPGGEGYTF. In DNA, the CDR3 is TGTGCCATCAGTGAGCCCGGGGGGGAGGGCTACACCTTC.

This clonotype came up many times. The rearrangement uses TRBV20-1 and TRBJ2-7; D remains unclear. The CDR3 is 14 residues long. The V gene lost 5 bases and the J gene lost 2 bases, with 16 bases spanning the gap. From germline, CDR1 is DFQATT and CDR2 SNEGSKA (reference sequence). The DNA of the CDR3 is TGCAGTGCTCTGGTGATGGCGGCCCCCTACGAGCAGTACTTC. Translating gives CSALVMAAPYEQYF.

This clonotype has a single count. J is TRBJ2-7 and V is TRBV4-3, with 9 bases that match TRBD1. Germline V gene lookup returns CDR1 LGHNA and CDR2 YSLEER. The CDR3 contains 15 residues. J gave up 3 bases and V 1 base, and 4 bases lay outside the gene matches. Written as DNA, the CDR3 is TGCGCCAGCAGCCAAGTACAGGGGGCTAACTACGAGCAGTACTTC. Translating it yields CASSQVQGANYEQYF.

Ten or more counts support this clonotype. An end of the junction differs from the germline gene, which may be a read error. This rearrangement joins TRBV9 to TRBJ2-1, with TRBD2 identical over 11 bases. Germline CDR1 reads SGDLS; CDR2 reads YYNGEE. The CDR3 is made up of 15 amino acids. CDR3 loop: CASSVAGGSYNEQFF. CDR3 DNA sequence: TGTGCCAGCAGTGTAGCGGGGGGGTCCTACAATGAGCAGTTCTTC.

This clonotype occurred a few times. V and J are TRBV7-8 and TRBJ2-5; 7 bases map to TRBD1. CDR3 length: 16 residues. Germline CDR1 reads SGHVS; CDR2 reads FQNEAQ. J gave up 2 bases and V 4 bases, and 10 bases lay outside the gene matches. This CDR3 is CASSSLWDSDQETQYF. Here the CDR3 DNA reads TGTGCCAGCAGCTCACTCTGGGACAGCGATCAAGAGACCCAGTACTTC.

This clonotype was picked up a small number of times. An end of the junction does not agree with germline; a read error may underlie this. The chain recombines TRBV6-5 with TRBJ2-5; the D is unclear. The CDR3 loop spans 15 amino acids. Germline CDR1 is MNHEY and CDR2 is SVGAGI. The CDR3 coding sequence is TGTGCCAGCCGTTACGGTGGCCTGCTCCAAGAGACCCAGTACTTC. It codes for CASRYGGLLQETQYF.

This clonotype was counted ten times or more. The rearrangement joins TRBV29-1 to TRBJ2-7, with D unresolved. This CDR3 region has 13 residues. The germline V gene encodes CDR1 SQVTM and CDR2 ANQGSEA. Trimming cost V 4 bases and J 0 bases, with 10 bases left between them. The CDR3 spells CSVVLKDSYEQYF. The CDR3 DNA reads TGCAGCGTTGTGCTGAAGGACTCCTACGAGCAGTACTTC.

This clonotype appeared many times. The chain links TRBV24-1 to TRBJ2-2, with 7 bases that match TRBD2. The CDR3 extends over 18 amino acids. Unmatched junction bases numbered 8, after V lost 2 bases and J lost 0 bases. Per germline, CDR1 KGHDR and CDR2 SFDVKD. This CDR3 reads CATSDSPRGGANTGELFF. The CDR3 nucleotides read TGTGCCACCAGTGATTCTCCCCGCGGGGGAGCGAACACCGGGGAGCTGTTTTTT.

This clonotype was seen ten or more times. The chain carries TRBV15 and TRBJ2-2; 9 bases are shared with TRBD1. CDR3 length: 15 residues. Germline-derived CDR1 and CDR2 are LNHNV and YYDKDF (reference sequence). V was clipped by 0 bases and J by 7 bases; unmatched bases: 3. CDR3 sequence (DNA): TGTGCCACCAGCAGAGAACAGGGGGCCAGCGGGGAGCTGTTTTTT. Its translation is CATSREQGASGELFF.

This chain joins TRBV11-2 and TRBJ2-5; D might be TRBD2 (6 bases). Germline-derived CDR1 and CDR2 are SGHAT and FQNNGV. The V gene lost 5 bases and the J gene lost 5 bases, with 15 bases spanning the gap. The CDR3 totals 14 residues. CDR3 protein: CASSPGSGEETQYF. In nucleotides, the CDR3 is TGTGCCAGCAGCCCGGGTTCGGGGGAGGAGACCCAGTACTTC.

This clonotype appeared many times. The genes are TRBV2 and TRBJ2-7; a weak D match, TRBD1 (5 bases). Germline V gives CDR1 SNHLY, CDR2 FYNNEI. The CDR3 sequence is 12 residues long. With 9 bases removed from V and 2 bases from J, the gap between germline ends came to 11 bases. CDR3 bases: TGTGCCAGTTTTGGCAGGGCCTACGAGCAGTACTTC. Amino acid sequence: CASFGRAYEQYF.

This clonotype was detected many times. The DNA of the CDR3 is TGTGCCAGCAGTTATTTCCTAGCCAATGAGCAGTTCTTC. This gives the protein CASSYFLANEQFF. The chain couples TRBV6-2 or TRBV6-3 to TRBJ2-1, with D possibly matching TRBD2 (5 bases). Germline CDR1 MNHEY, CDR2 SVGEGT. The CDR3 is 13 residues long. V was pared by 3 bases and J by 6 bases, with 9 bases between.

The chain combines TRBV7-9 with TRBJ1-4; no reliable D call. V was trimmed by 3 bases and J by 6 bases, leaving 8 bases between them. Germline V lookup: CDR1 SEHNR, CDR2 FQNEAQ (reference sequence). This CDR3 comprises 13 residues. CDR3 sequence reads: CASSFSGDEKLFF. CDR3 bases: TGTGCCAGCAGCTTTAGCGGCGATGAAAAACTGTTTTTT.

This clonotype has ten or more counts. The chain uses TRBV28 and TRBJ1-3, with D possibly being TRBD1 (6 bases). CDR1 MDHEN and CDR2 SYDVKM come from the germline V gene. This CDR3 has 16 amino acids. V was clipped by 4 bases and J by 4 bases, with 17 bases between them. The DNA for the CDR3 is TGTGCCAGCAGTTCGTATAGAACAGGGTTCGGAAACACCATATATTTT. This translates into CASSSYRTGFGNTIYF.

This clonotype was counted at least ten times. The chain uses TRBV12-3 or TRBV12-4 and TRBJ2-1; D uncertain. V lost 1 base and J lost 4, with 5 bases in between. The CDR3 spans 13 residues. CDR3 coding DNA: TGTGCCAGCAGTTTAGTTATGTACAATGAGCAGTTCTTC. As protein: CASSLVMYNEQFF.